This TCR beta chain came from a study of cytomegalovirus exposure and HLA in healthy donors. Study-level findings and limits: Highest at DRB1 and lowest at HLA-C, TCR association rates differed among HLA loci in a later analysis.

About this clone itself: Its target is not known.

The CDR3 covers 15 residues. Trimming removed 2 bases from V and 4 bases from J; junction bases left unmatched: 3. Germline assignment: CDR1 SGHTA and CDR2 FQGTGA. PCR involved 60 Vbeta and 13 Jbeta primers. The data were produced by immunoSEQ multiplex PCR, yet TCRdb's version contains in-frame clones alone and is incomplete. Of approximately 100,000 clones detected, about 68% appear once; the ten largest clones hold approximately 2.2%. The sample comprised PBMCs. This TCR was sampled from a human donor in good health. The chain employs TRBV7-3 and TRBJ2-3; TRBD2 agrees at 10 bases. The CDR3 DNA reads as TGTGCCAGCAGCTTATTTAGCGGGGGGCCAGATACGCAGTATTTT. This encodes CASSLFSGGPDTQYF.